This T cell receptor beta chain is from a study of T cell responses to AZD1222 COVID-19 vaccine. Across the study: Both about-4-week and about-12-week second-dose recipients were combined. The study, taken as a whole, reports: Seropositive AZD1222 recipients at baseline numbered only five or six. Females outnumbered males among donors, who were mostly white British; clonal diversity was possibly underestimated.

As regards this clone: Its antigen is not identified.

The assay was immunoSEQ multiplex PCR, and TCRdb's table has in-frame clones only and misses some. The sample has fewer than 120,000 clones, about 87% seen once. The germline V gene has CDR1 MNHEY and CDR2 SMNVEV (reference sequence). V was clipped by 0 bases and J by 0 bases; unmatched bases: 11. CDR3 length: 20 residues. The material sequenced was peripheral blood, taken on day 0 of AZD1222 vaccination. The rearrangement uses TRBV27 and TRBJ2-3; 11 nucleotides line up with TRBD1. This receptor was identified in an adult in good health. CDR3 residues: CASSLSGTGTGGASTDTQYF. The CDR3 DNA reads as TGTGCCAGCAGTTTATCGGGGACCGGGACAGGGGGAGCTAGCACAGATACGCAGTATTTT.